This TCR beta chain came from a study of memory CD4+ T cells and cytomegalovirus serostatus. Turning to the study itself: Of the healthy Belgian adults, 9 or 10 were CMV seropositive and around 22 seronegative.

Single viable CD3+CD4+CD8-CD45RO+ cells were sorted as the memory CD4+ T cells. Serostatus was set by detecting CMV pp150, pp28, p38, p52 IgG. Regarding the study as a whole: Suggested: most of the CMV-linked TCR signature lies in CD4+ memory cells. Median bootstrapped AUC for CMV status was just over 0.94 originally, 0.85 to 0.92 US-trained.

This CDR3 comprises 13 residues. CDR1 is SNHLY, CDR2 FYNNEI, per germline. Trimming removed 5 bases at V and 2 bases at J, with 9 bases between. Sequencing used immunoSEQ multiplex PCR; TCRdb keeps in-frame clones, though not all of them. The table includes tens of thousands of clones, roughly 78% detected once. On this clone itself: Its specificity is not known.

This clonotype was sampled from an adult in good health and CMV-seropositive. Specimen: memory CD4+ T cells from blood. V usage is TRBV2 and J usage is TRBJ2-5; D tentatively fits TRBD1 or TRBD2 (5 bases each). The CDR3 DNA sequence: TGTGCCAGCAGTCCCGAGGGGCAAGAGACCCAGTACTTC. It yields the protein CASSPEGQETQYF.